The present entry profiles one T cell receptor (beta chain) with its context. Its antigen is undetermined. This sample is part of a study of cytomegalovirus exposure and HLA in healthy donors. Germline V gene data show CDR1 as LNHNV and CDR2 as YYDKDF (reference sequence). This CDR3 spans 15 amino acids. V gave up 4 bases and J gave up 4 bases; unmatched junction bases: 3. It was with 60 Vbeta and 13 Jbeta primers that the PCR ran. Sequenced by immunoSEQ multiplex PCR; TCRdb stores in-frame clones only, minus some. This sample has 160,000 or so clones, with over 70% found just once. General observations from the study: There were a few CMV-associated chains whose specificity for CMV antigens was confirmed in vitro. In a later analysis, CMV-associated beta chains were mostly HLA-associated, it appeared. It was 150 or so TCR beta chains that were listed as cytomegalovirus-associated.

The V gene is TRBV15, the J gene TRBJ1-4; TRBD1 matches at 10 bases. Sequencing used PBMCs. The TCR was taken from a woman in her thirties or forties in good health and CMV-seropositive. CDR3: CATSNRDRGNEKLFF. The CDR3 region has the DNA TGTGCCACCAGCAACCGGGACAGGGGTAATGAAAAACTGTTTTTT.